Shown below are 5 T cell receptor beta chains from a single sample sequenced in a study of blood T cells in healthy people across ages. Next came a second PCR, run for about 7 to 11 cycles, which used a sample-barcoded 5' primer along with a J-beta primer mix. TCRdb called the 5' RACE reads again in MiXCR, with one record for every CDR3 protein. The sample contains 750,000 to 950,000 distinct CDR3 sequences, about 55% of which appear only once. Material for sequencing was blood. The receptors come from an older man in good health.

The chain links TRBV7-9 to TRBJ2-5; 8 bases agree with TRBD2. The V segment lost 5 bases and the J segment 11 bases; nucleotides outside the gene matches: 19. The CDR3 has 16 residues. Germline values: CDR1 SEHNR, CDR2 FQNEAQ (reference sequence). The CDR3 sequence is CASSNPLAALYNEQYF. The DNA for the CDR3 is TGTGCCAGCAGCAACCCACTAGCGGCACTGTACAATGAGCAGTACTTC.

This chain connects TRBV5-1 to TRBJ2-7, with 11 nucleotides matching TRBD1. The germline gives CDR1 SGHRS, CDR2 YFSETQ. The length of the CDR3 is 15 residues. Trimming at V came to 1 base and at J to 5 bases, leaving 5 bases not matched to a gene. The CDR3 bases are TGCGCCAGCAGCTTGACGGGACAGGGGGTCCACGAGCAGTACTTC. It encodes CASSLTGQGVHEQYF.

The chain couples TRBV29-1 to TRBJ2-5, with 7 bases matching TRBD2. Germline CDR1 is SQVTM and CDR2 is ANQGSEA. The CDR3 is 13 residues long. V dropped 4 bases and J dropped 13; count of bases not matched to a gene: 15. CDR3 DNA sequence: TGCAGCGTTGCGGGGAGGGCCAAAAACATTCTGTACTTC. Amino acids: CSVAGRAKNILYF. The complete variable domain, with remaining parts taken from reference TRBV29-1 and TRBJ2-5, reads SAVISQKPSRDICQRGTSLTIQCQVDSQVTMMFWYRQQPGQSLTLIATANQGSEATYESGFVIDKFPISRPNLTFSTLTVSNMSPEDSSIYLCSVAGRAKNILYFGPGTRLLVL.

The rearrangement uses TRBV27 and TRBJ2-3; 9 nucleotides match TRBD2. CDR3 length: 18 residues. V trimming: 5 bases; J trimming: 0 bases; junction bases outside the gene matches: 12. Germline CDR1 MNHEY, CDR2 SMNVEV (reference sequence). DNA of the CDR3: TGTGCCAGCAGTCCTGGGGGACTAGCCCGGTTTAGCACAGATACGCAGTATTTT. This translates into CASSPGGLARFSTDTQYF.

This chain connects TRBV28 to TRBJ2-5; 8 bases agree with TRBD1. The closer fit of TRBJ2-7 to the DNA end suggests the J call may be wrong. The CDR3 extends over 14 amino acids. From germline, CDR1 is MDHEN and CDR2 SYDVKM. The CDR3, as DNA: TGTGCCAGCATGCAGGACAGGGTTTCCAACGAGCAGTACTTC. Translated, it gives CASMQDRVSNEQYF.